These 8 T cell receptor beta chains share one sample of origin, sequenced in a study of shared clonotypes between healthy human individuals. Generated by immunoSEQ multiplex PCR, the TCRdb table keeps only in-frame clones and is missing some. The sample carries a few million clones, just over 90% recorded once. Sequencing was carried out using naive CD4+ T cells sorted from blood. Subset in this sample: CD45RA+ positively selected. These receptor sequences come from a man aged 18 to 29 in good health.

The chain recombines TRBV5-1 with TRBJ1-1; no firm D call. In germline, CDR1 is SGHRS, CDR2 YFSETQ. This CDR3 contains 14 residues. V was pared by 4 bases and J by 1 base, with 11 bases between. This CDR3 is CASSLEVQNTEAFF. The DNA for the CDR3 is TGCGCCAGCAGCCTGGAGGTTCAGAACACTGAAGCTTTCTTT. The variable domain in full, completed from reference TRBV5-1 and TRBJ1-1, reads KAGVTQTPRYLIKTRGQQVTLSCSPISGHRSVSWYQQTPGQGLQFLFEYFSETQRNKGNFPGRFSGRQFSNSRSEMNVSTLELGDSALYLCASSLEVQNTEAFFGQGTRLTVV.

The chain employs TRBV30 and TRBJ2-1; 7 bases line up with TRBD1. The CDR3 consists of 13 residues. Germline V CDR1 and CDR2: GTSNPN, SVGIG (reference sequence). V dropped 2 bases and J dropped 8; count of bases not matched to a gene: 6. CDR3 DNA sequence: TGTGCCTGGAGTCCCGACAGGGTACATGAGCAGTTCTTC. Translation gives CAWSPDRVHEQFF.

The J gene is TRBJ2-7, the V gene TRBV2; 8 bases are a match to TRBD2. CDR1 is SNHLY and CDR2 is FYNNEI in the germline V gene. The CDR3 runs to 18 residues. Trimming at V came to 0 bases and at J to 6 bases, leaving 16 bases not matched to a gene. CDR3 protein: CASSEAHNGGASFSEQYF. DNA of the CDR3: TGTGCCAGCAGTGAAGCGCACAACGGGGGGGCGTCCTTCTCCGAGCAGTACTTC.

This clone was seen a single time. The chain carries TRBV5-1 and TRBJ1-4; the D is unclear. Trimming pared 6 bases from V and 3 bases from J, leaving 12 bases between. This CDR3 has 14 amino acids. CDR1 and CDR2 (germline): SGHRS, YFSETQ. The CDR3 nucleotides read TGCGCCAGCAATGGAGGCGGAGCTAATGAAAAACTGTTTTTT. Protein: CASNGGGANEKLFF.

Comment on this clone: This could be a read error, since a much larger clone is one nucleotide away. The sample contains more than one DNA sequence encoding this CDR3. The V and J genes are TRBV30 and TRBJ2-5, with D hard to call. Germline V gives CDR1 GTSNPN, CDR2 SVGIG (reference sequence). The V gene lost 1 base and the J gene lost 5 bases, with 2 bases spanning the gap. This CDR3 is 10 amino acids long. CDR3 sequence reads: CAWSEETQYF. Here the CDR3 DNA reads TGTGCCTGGAGTGAGGAGACCCAGTACTTC.

This sequence joins TRBV30 and TRBJ2-7; no firm D call. V lost 2 bases and J 7 bases, leaving 15 bases between the germline ends. The V gene's germline CDR1 is GTSNPN and CDR2 SVGIG (reference sequence). The CDR3 runs 13 residues. CDR3 region: CAWSKGRFGEQYF. CDR3 nucleotide sequence: TGTGCCTGGAGTAAAGGACGGTTTGGGGAGCAGTACTTC.

This chain links TRBV30 with TRBJ1-2; D call uncertain. The CDR3 loop spans 13 amino acids. The V and J ends lost 5 bases and 4 bases respectively, with 14 bases between them. CDR1 is GTSNPN, CDR2 SVGIG, per germline (reference sequence). The CDR3 DNA reads as TGTGCCTGGGGCCTAGGCGGGGTCTATGGCTACACCTTC. Its protein product is CAWGLGGVYGYTF.

The table lists this clone with a count of one. The rearrangement links TRBV11-2 to TRBJ1-2, with TRBD1 as a possible D gene (6 bases). Trimming cost V 0 bases and J 4 bases, with 9 bases left between them. Looked up from germline, CDR1 is SGHAT and CDR2 is FQNNGV. The CDR3 covers 14 residues. The CDR3 is CASSLDGTTYGYTF. The CDR3 bases are TGTGCCAGCAGCTTAGACGGGACAACCTATGGCTACACCTTC.